This TCR beta chain stems from a study of T-cell memory formation after mild COVID-19. Study at large: TCR clusters were largely donor specific.

Points on this clonotype: Antigen: not known.

Study results and limitations: Shrinking CD4+ clones resided mostly in CM and EM, and CD8+ ones in EMRA. The finding that pre-infection memory included some responding clones suggested that cross-reactive memory joined.

TCRdb used MiXCR to reprocess the 5' RACE reads, holding one entry per CDR3 protein. Here the sample spans 300,000 to 400,000 distinct CDR3 sequences, roughly 20% being singletons. The CDR3 spans 16 residues. Looked up from germline, CDR1 is MNHEY and CDR2 is SVGAGI. V trimming: 5 bases; J trimming: 6 bases; junction bases outside the gene matches: 6. The gene calls are TRBV6-5 and TRBJ2-1; 14 positions agree with TRBD2. The material sequenced was PBMCs or a T cell subset sorted from them (not recorded which). This TCR derives from an adult woman who had mild COVID-19 (a few samples of this study predate the infection). Cell type and time point are not known. The CDR3 region has the DNA TGTGCCAGCAGTACCGGGACTAGCGGGAGTTTCAATGAGCAGTTCTTC. Translating gives CASSTGTSGSFNEQFF.